This T cell receptor beta chain stems from a study of identical twins. Donors were all healthy Caucasians. This clonotype occurred a few times. Its antigen is unidentified. Addition of a universal primer site occurred through template switching, and cDNA carried unique molecular identifiers. From the 5' RACE reads, TCRdb called clonotypes with MiXCR, one entry per CDR3 protein. The sample lists 240,000 or so distinct CDR3 sequences; under 12% were seen once. Findings and caveats of the study: Excess sharing by twins proved weaker in beta out-of-frame sequences. Fewer insertions characterized abundant cord blood beta clonotypes, whereas memory repertoires showed none.

After removal of 5 bases from V and 0 bases from J, the junction contained 3 bases not matched to a gene. This CDR3 spans 16 amino acids. CDR1 SGHVS and CDR2 FNYEAQ come from the germline V gene. Sequences were obtained from memory T cells sorted from blood. The chain joins TRBV7-6 to TRBJ1-3; 11 nucleotides line up with TRBD1. The TCR originated in a man aged 50 to 59 in good health. CDR3 sequence reads: CASSAGTGGSGNTIYF. The CDR3 DNA follows: TGTGCCAGCAGCGCCGGGACAGGGGGCTCTGGAAACACCATATATTTT.